This entry lists 15 T cell receptor beta chains sequenced from one sample in a study of healthy donors' naive CD4 and CD8 T cells. Starting from roughly 0.45 ug of total RNA, TCR libraries were made with linear amplification. MiXCR, applied by TCRdb to the reads, yields one record per CDR3 protein. The repertoire consists of about 180,000 distinct CDR3 sequences, with about four fifths occurring once and the leading ten covering 2% to 2.5%. Sequencing was performed on naive CD4+ and CD8+ T cells sorted from blood, pooled from several donors. Receptors were obtained from a pool of human donors in good health; the sample pools cells from several healthy donors.

The chain joins TRBV6-5 to TRBJ1-2; D might be TRBD1 (5 bases). The germline gives CDR1 MNHEY, CDR2 SVGAGI. Trimming removed 4 bases from V and 2 bases from J, with 11 bases in between. CDR3 length: 14 residues. As DNA, the CDR3 is TGTGCCAGCAGTTCAAGGGGACCGAACTATGGCTACACCTTC. Translation gives CASSSRGPNYGYTF.

This clonotype occurred a few times. The V and J genes are TRBV29-1 and TRBJ2-7; 11 nucleotides line up with TRBD2. Unmatched junction bases numbered 6, after V lost 7 bases and J lost 4 bases. The CDR3 runs to 13 residues. Germline CDR1 reads SQVTM; CDR2 reads ANQGSEA. CDR3 in amino acids: CSAGTSGTYEQYF. DNA for the CDR3: TGCAGCGCGGGGACTAGCGGAACATACGAGCAGTACTTC.

CDR3 in amino acids: CASSLSGTGSSYEQYF. The CDR3 DNA is TGCGCCAGCAGCTTATCAGGGACAGGGTCTTCCTACGAGCAGTACTTC. This rearrangement joins TRBV5-1 to TRBJ2-7; TRBD1 agrees at 9 bases. This CDR3 has 16 residues. The germline CDR1 and CDR2 sequences are SGHRS and YFSETQ. J lost 1 base, V lost 2 bases, and 7 bases had no gene match. Variable domain in full (rest from reference TRBV5-1 and TRBJ2-7): KAGVTQTPRYLIKTRGQQVTLSCSPISGHRSVSWYQQTPGQGLQFLFEYFSETQRNKGNFPGRFSGRQFSNSRSEMNVSTLELGDSALYLCASSLSGTGSSYEQYFGPGTRLTVT.

In this sample, this clonotype turned up a few times. The chain combines TRBV11-2 with TRBJ2-5, with a tentative D call TRBD1 (5 bases). This CDR3 region has 16 residues. V was trimmed by 5 bases and J by 0 bases, leaving 16 bases between them. CDR1 is SGHAT and CDR2 is FQNNGV in the germline V gene. Written as DNA, the CDR3 is TGTGCCAGCAGCGTCAGGGTCCAGACGTACCAAGAGACCCAGTACTTC. Encoded protein: CASSVRVQTYQETQYF.

This rearrangement joins TRBV29-1 to TRBJ2-3; 8 nucleotides agree with TRBD2. The J segment lost 6 bases and the V segment lost 1 base, leaving 9 bases of the junction unmatched. CDR1 is SQVTM, CDR2 ANQGSEA, per germline. CDR3 size: 15 residues. CDR3 coding DNA: TGCAGCGTTGAAGGCGGGGGGTCTGCCCCCGATACGCAGTATTTT. Encoded protein: CSVEGGGSAPDTQYF.

The chain couples TRBV6-1 to TRBJ1-2; D is undetermined. Trimming shortened V by 5 bases and J by 7 bases, and 11 bases separated the two germline ends. From germline, CDR1 is MNHNS and CDR2 SASEGT. The CDR3 has 12 amino acids. This CDR3 is CASSYGELGYTF. For the CDR3, the DNA is TGTGCCAGCAGTTACGGGGAGCTTGGCTACACCTTC.

The chain couples TRBV27 to TRBJ1-1; D possibly corresponds to TRBD1 (6 bases). Trimming cost V 2 bases and J 3 bases, with 10 bases left between them. The CDR3 is 14 amino acids. Looked up from germline, CDR1 is MNHEY and CDR2 is SMNVEV (reference sequence). The DNA of the CDR3 is TGTGCCAGCAGTTTAGGGGACACATACACTGAAGCTTTCTTT. Amino acid sequence: CASSLGDTYTEAFF.

This clonotype was picked up a small number of times. This chain uses TRBV19 with TRBJ1-4; D not resolved. With 6 bases removed from V and 0 bases from J, the gap between germline ends came to 17 bases. From germline, CDR1 is LNHDA and CDR2 SQIVND (reference sequence). This CDR3 spans 17 amino acids. CDR3 sequence: CASSVRRKLTTNEKLFF. The CDR3 DNA follows: TGTGCCAGTAGCGTCAGGCGGAAGCTCACAACTAATGAAAAACTGTTTTTT.

This clonotype was found a few times. V usage is TRBV29-1 and J usage is TRBJ1-1, with no clear D. There are 12 residues in the CDR3. Germline CDR1 is SQVTM and CDR2 is ANQGSEA. V was cut by 6 bases and J by 0 bases, with 8 bases left in between. The CDR3 region is CSVRRLNTEAFF. CDR3 bases: TGCAGCGTACGACGGTTGAACACTGAAGCTTTCTTT.

The gene calls are TRBV29-1 and TRBJ2-1; no clear D. The V end was cut by 2 bases, the J end by 3 bases, with 14 bases between. CDR1 is SQVTM, CDR2 ANQGSEA, per germline. The CDR3 runs to 15 residues. The CDR3 loop is CSVENLKVLYNEQFF. In DNA form, the CDR3 reads TGCAGCGTTGAAAACCTAAAGGTGCTCTACAATGAGCAGTTCTTC.

The rearrangement joins TRBV29-1 to TRBJ1-1; D not certain. The germline V gene has CDR1 SQVTM and CDR2 ANQGSEA. V was clipped by 4 bases and J by 1 base, with 16 bases between them. The CDR3 length is 15 residues. CDR3 bases: TGCAGCGTTGGTCCGATCCCAACCAGGAACACTGAAGCTTTCTTT. It translates to CSVGPIPTRNTEAFF.

The gene calls are TRBV6-5 and TRBJ1-2; D ambiguous. The V end was cut by 0 bases, the J end by 0 bases, with 8 bases between. From germline, CDR1 is MNHEY and CDR2 SVGAGI. The CDR3 extends over 15 amino acids. The CDR3 nucleotides read TGTGCCAGCAGTTACTCGAGGGCCTCTAACTATGGCTACACCTTC. The encoded protein is CASSYSRASNYGYTF.

This clonotype was picked up one time. The J gene is TRBJ2-7, the V gene TRBV27, with TRBD2 matching over 13 bases. The CDR3 is 15 residues long. With V trimmed by 5 bases and J by 3 bases, 4 bases remained unmatched. Germline CDR1 and CDR2: MNHEY and SMNVEV (reference sequence). CDR3 DNA: TGTGCCAGCAGTCGCGGACTAGCGGGAGTCTACGAGCAGTACTTC. Amino acids: CASSRGLAGVYEQYF.

The chain carries TRBV7-8 and TRBJ2-5; TRBD2 matches at 8 bases. This CDR3 contains 18 residues. The ends lost 4 bases at V and 2 bases at J; junction bases unmatched: 15. Germline V gene sequence: CDR1 SGHVS, CDR2 FQNEAQ. CDR3 loop: CASSYFPKGLGVQETQYF. For the CDR3, the DNA is TGTGCCAGCAGCTACTTCCCTAAGGGACTAGGCGTTCAAGAGACCCAGTACTTC. The full variable domain, rest sourced from reference TRBV7-8 and TRBJ2-5, is GAGVSQSPRYKVAKRGQDVALRCDPISGHVSLFWYQQALGQGPEFLTYFQNEAQLDKSGLPSDRFFAERPEGSVSTLKIQRTQQEDSAVYLCASSYFPKGLGVQETQYFGPGTRLLVL.

The rearrangement uses TRBV6-5 and TRBJ2-5; TRBD1 agrees at 7 bases. This CDR3 contains 15 residues. The germline CDR1 and CDR2 sequences are MNHEY and SVGAGI. With V trimmed by 5 bases and J by 5 bases, 11 bases remained unmatched. The CDR3 sequence is CASSPLQGLEETQYF. The CDR3 DNA follows: TGTGCCAGCAGTCCGTTACAGGGGCTCGAGGAGACCCAGTACTTC.